What follows is one T cell receptor beta chain and its context. The target antigen is unknown. This specimen comes from a study of cytomegalovirus exposure and HLA in healthy donors. Study overall: Falling in the Caucasian-associated ancestry cluster were approximately 84% of under 500 genotyped donors. Study-wide results and limits: Most of the TCR beta V segments (in an earlier analysis) were productive either about 90% or about 30% of the time.

The primer mix had 60 Vbeta and 13 Jbeta primers. Original processing methods: An analysis performed later counted about 80 million unique TCR beta chains (roughly 11 million of them shared). TCRdb's copy holds only in-frame clones and misses some; the assay was immunoSEQ multiplex PCR. The DNA gave D and trimming, while V, J and clone size come from that table. The table lists around 150,000 clones, around 70% of them singletons. The length of the CDR3 is 15 residues. The V and J ends lost 7 bases and 2 bases respectively, with 16 bases between them. Germline lookup yields CDR1 MDHEN and CDR2 SYDVKM.

The sequenced sample consisted of PBMCs. The V and J genes are TRBV28 and TRBJ2-3; D is uncertain. This receptor was taken from a man in his forties or fifties in good health and CMV-seronegative. The CDR3 DNA reads TGTGCCAGCACCGAACAATACCGGGTCACAGATACGCAGTATTTT. It yields the protein CASTEQYRVTDTQYF.